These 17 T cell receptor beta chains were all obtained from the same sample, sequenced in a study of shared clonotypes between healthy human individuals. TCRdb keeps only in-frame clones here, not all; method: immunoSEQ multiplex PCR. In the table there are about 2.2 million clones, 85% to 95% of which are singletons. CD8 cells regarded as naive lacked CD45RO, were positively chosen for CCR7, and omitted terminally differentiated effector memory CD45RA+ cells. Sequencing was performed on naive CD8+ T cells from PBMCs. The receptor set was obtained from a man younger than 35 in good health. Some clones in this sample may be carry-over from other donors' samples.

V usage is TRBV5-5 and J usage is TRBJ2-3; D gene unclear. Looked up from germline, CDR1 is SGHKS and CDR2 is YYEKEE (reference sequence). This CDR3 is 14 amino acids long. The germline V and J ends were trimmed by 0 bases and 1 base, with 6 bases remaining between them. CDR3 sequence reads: CASSLGVGTDTQYF. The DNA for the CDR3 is TGTGCCAGCAGCTTGGGGGTGGGCACAGATACGCAGTATTTT.

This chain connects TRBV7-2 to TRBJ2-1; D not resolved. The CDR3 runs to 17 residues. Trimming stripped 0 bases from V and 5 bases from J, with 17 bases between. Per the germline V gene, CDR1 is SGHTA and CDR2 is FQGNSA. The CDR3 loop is CASSLARWAKHNNEQFF. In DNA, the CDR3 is TGTGCCAGCAGCTTAGCGCGGTGGGCAAAACACAACAATGAGCAGTTCTTC. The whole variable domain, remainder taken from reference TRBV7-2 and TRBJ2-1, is GAGVSQSPSNKVTEKGKDVELRCDPISGHTALYWYRQSLGQGLEFLIYFQGNSAPDKSGLPSDRFSAERTGGSVSTLTIQRTQQEDSAVYLCASSLARWAKHNNEQFFGPGTRLTVL.

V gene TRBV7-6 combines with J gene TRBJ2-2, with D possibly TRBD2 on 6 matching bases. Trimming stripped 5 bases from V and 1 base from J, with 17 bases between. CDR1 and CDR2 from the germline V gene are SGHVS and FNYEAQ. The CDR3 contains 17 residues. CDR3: CASSRSVGLVNTGELFF. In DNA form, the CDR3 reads TGTGCCAGCAGCCGATCGGTGGGACTTGTGAACACCGGGGAGCTGTTTTTT.

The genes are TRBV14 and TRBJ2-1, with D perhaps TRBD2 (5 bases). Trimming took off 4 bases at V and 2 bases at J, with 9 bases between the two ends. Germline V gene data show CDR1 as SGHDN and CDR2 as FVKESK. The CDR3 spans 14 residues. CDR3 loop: CASSRRGPYNEQFF. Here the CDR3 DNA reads TGTGCCAGCAGCCGCCGGGGTCCCTACAATGAGCAGTTCTTC.

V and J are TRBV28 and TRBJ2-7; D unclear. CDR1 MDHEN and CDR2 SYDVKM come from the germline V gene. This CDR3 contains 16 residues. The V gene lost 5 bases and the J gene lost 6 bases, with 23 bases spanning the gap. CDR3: CASSLQWGPTPSEQYF. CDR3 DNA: TGTGCCAGCAGTCTCCAGTGGGGTCCAACCCCAAGCGAGCAGTACTTC.

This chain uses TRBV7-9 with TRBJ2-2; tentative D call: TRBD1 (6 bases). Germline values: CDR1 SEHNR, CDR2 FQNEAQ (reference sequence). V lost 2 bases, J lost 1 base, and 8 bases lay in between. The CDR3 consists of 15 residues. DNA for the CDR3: TGTGCCAGCAGCTTAACGGACAGGAACACCGGGGAGCTGTTTTTT. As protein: CASSLTDRNTGELFF.

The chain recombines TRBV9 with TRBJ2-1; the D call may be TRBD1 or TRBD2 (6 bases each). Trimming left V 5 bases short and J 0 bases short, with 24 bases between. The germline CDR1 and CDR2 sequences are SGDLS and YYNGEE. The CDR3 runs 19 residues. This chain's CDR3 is CASSYPRDKGPSSYNEQFF. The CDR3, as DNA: TGTGCCAGCAGTTACCCGCGGGACAAGGGCCCGTCCTCCTACAATGAGCAGTTCTTC.

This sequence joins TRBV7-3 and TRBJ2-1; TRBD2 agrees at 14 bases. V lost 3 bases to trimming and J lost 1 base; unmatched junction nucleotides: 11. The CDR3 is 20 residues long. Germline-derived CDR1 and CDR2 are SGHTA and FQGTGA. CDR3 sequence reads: CASSFHHGTSGSSSYNEQFF. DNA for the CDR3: TGTGCCAGCAGCTTCCATCACGGGACTAGCGGGAGTTCGTCCTACAATGAGCAGTTCTTC.

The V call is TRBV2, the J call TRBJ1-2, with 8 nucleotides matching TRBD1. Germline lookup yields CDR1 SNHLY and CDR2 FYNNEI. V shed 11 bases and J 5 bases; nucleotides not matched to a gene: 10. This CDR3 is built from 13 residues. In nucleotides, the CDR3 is TGTGCCCAAGACAAGCAGGGGGCGTATGGCTACACCTTC. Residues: CAQDKQGAYGYTF.

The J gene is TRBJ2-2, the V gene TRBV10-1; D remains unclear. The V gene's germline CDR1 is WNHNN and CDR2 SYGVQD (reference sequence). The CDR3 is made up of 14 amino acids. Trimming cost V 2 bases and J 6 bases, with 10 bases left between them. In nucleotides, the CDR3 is TGCGCCAGCAGTGAGATCGGCCGCCCCGGGGAGCTGTTTTTT. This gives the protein CASSEIGRPGELFF.

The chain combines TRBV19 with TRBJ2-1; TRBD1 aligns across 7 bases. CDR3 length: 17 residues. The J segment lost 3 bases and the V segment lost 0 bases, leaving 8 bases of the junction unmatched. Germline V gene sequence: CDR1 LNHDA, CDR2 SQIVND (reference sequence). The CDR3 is CASSIDFGDSNYNEQFF. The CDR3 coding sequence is TGTGCCAGTAGTATAGACTTCGGGGACAGTAACTACAATGAGCAGTTCTTC.

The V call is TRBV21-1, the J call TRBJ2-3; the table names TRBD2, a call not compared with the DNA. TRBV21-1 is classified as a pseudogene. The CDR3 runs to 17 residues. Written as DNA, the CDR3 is TGTGCCAGCAGCAAAGGGGGGGAGCTACCTAACCTAGATACGCAGTATTTT. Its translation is CASSKGGELPNLDTQYF.

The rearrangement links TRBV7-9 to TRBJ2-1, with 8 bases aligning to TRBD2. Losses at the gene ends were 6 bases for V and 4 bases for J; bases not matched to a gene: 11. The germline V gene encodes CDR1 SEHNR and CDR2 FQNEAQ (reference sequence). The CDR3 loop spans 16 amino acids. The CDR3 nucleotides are TGTGCCAGCAGTCCCTACTCGGGAGGGCTTTACAATGAGCAGTTCTTC. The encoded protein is CASSPYSGGLYNEQFF.

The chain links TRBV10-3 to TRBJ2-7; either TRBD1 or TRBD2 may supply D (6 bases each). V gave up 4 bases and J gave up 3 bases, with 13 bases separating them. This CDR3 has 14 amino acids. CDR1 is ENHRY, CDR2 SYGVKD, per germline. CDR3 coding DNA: TGTGCCATCAGTGTAGGGGGGATTGGCTACGAGCAGTACTTC. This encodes CAISVGGIGYEQYF.

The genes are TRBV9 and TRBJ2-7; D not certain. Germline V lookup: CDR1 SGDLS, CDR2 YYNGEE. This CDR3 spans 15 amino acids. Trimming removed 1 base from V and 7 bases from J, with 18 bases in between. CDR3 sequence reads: CASSVTPSRLREQYF. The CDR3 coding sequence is TGTGCCAGCAGCGTAACCCCCTCGAGGCTTAGAGAGCAGTACTTC. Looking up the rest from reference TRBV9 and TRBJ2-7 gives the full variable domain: DSGVTQTPKHLITATGQRVTLRCSPRSGDLSVYWYQQSLDQGLQFLIQYYNGEERAKGNILERFSAQQFPDLHSELNLSSLELGDSALYFCASSVTPSRLREQYFGPGTRLTVT.

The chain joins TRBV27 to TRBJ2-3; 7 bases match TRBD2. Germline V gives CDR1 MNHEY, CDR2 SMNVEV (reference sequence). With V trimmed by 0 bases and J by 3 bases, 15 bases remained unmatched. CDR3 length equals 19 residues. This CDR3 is CASSLSSSVAGEGTDTQYF. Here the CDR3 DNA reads TGTGCCAGCAGTTTATCGAGCTCGGTGGCGGGAGAAGGAACAGATACGCAGTATTTT.

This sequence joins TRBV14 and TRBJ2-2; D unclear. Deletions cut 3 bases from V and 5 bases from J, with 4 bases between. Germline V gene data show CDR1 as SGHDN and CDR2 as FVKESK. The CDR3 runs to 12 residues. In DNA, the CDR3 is TGTGCCAGCAGCCACCGTACCGGGGAGCTGTTTTTT. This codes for CASSHRTGELFF.